These T cell receptor beta chains were read from a single sample in a study of low-dose radiotherapy and immunotherapy resistance in tumors. TCRdb reanalysed the reads using MiXCR and keeps one entry per CDR3 protein. The table records roughly 90,000 distinct CDR3 sequences, 20% to 25% of them present only once. The sequencing here drew on PBMCs, taken after low-dose radiotherapy plus immunotherapy. These receptors came from a female donor with ovarian cancer. The CDR3 runs from the conserved cysteine through the conserved F or W. Fields, in order: V gene, clone size, D gene, CDR3 length, J gene, CDR3 DNA, CDR3 protein. D genes are given only for firm matches. Not all rows give a size; the values are once, few, many and, for expanded clones, a class.

TRBV19	many	TRBD1	13	TRBJ1-3	TGTGCCAGTAGTGCCAACAGGGGACACACCATATATTTT	CASSANRGHTIYF
TRBV5-1	many	-	15	TRBJ2-1	TGCGCCAGCAGCACATCCGGGACCAACTACAATGAGCAGTTCTTC	CASSTSGTNYNEQFF
TRBV10-1	many	-	13	TRBJ1-2	TGCGCCAGCAGTGAATCCAGGGATGGTGGCTACACCTTC	CASSESRDGGYTF
TRBV5-3	-	-	15	TRBJ2-7	TGTGCCAGCAGCAAGGGAGCCTCATCCTCCTACGAGCAGTACTTC	CASSKGASSSYEQYF
TRBV28	-	-	13	TRBJ1-1	TGTGCCAGCAGAAGCAGGGGAAACACTGAAGCTTTCTTT	CASRSRGNTEAFF
TRBV28	-	TRBD1	15	TRBJ2-3	TGTGCCAACAGTCACCCGGGACAGGGCACGGATACGCAGTATTTT	CANSHPGQGTDTQYF
TRBV3-1	many	TRBD2	15	TRBJ2-1	TGTGCCAGCAGCCGGGGGAGGGGCGGCTACAATGAGCAGTTCTTC	CASSRGRGGYNEQFF
TRBV20-1	many	-	13	TRBJ2-5	TGCAGTGCTCCCGCCGGGGGACGTGAGACCCAGTACTTC	CSAPAGGRETQYF
TRBV10-3	many	TRBD2	15	TRBJ2-1	TGTGCCATCACCCGCACTAGCGGGAGCTACAATGAGCAGTTCTTC	CAITRTSGSYNEQFF
TRBV18	-	-	13	TRBJ1-1	TGTGCCAGCTCACCACCCCCAGGAGGTGAAGCTTTCTTT	CASSPPPGGEAFF
TRBV10-2	many	TRBD2	16	TRBJ2-1	TGCGCCAGCAGTGAGTTAGCGGGGAGCTCCTACAATGAGCAGTTCTTC	CASSELAGSSYNEQFF
TRBV7-2	many	-	15	TRBJ2-1	TGTGCCAGCAGCCCCGAAGGGTGGCCCCACAATGAGCAGTTCTTC	CASSPEGWPHNEQFF
TRBV7-6	many	-	16	TRBJ2-5	TGTGCCAGCAGCTTAATGAGAACGGGGGACCAAGAGACCCAGTACTTC	CASSLMRTGDQETQYF
TRBV19	many	-	13	TRBJ2-4	TGTGCCAGTACACCCGGACCCAAAAACATTCAGTACTTC	CASTPGPKNIQYF
TRBV12-3/TRBV12-4	many	TRBD2	16	TRBJ2-1	TGTGCCAGCAGTTCTCGAGCGGGGGCCTCCTACAATGAGCAGTTCTTC	CASSSRAGASYNEQFF
TRBV6-5	many	TRBD2	18	TRBJ2-1	TGTGCCAGCAGTTACTCGGGGACTAGCGGGCGGCGTGGGAATGAGCAGTTCTTC	CASSYSGTSGRRGNEQFF
TRBV4-1	many	-	16	TRBJ2-4	TGCGCCAGCAGTCTCAGTGGGCTCACTCCCCAAAACATTCAGTACTTC	CASSLSGLTPQNIQYF
TRBV19	many	TRBD2	16	TRBJ2-2	TGTGCCAGTAGTAAAGAAGCGGGAGGTTACACCGGGGAGCTGTTTTTT	CASSKEAGGYTGELFF
TRBV9	many	-	11	TRBJ2-3	TGTGCCAGCAGTGTCGGAGATACGCAGTATTTT	CASSVGDTQYF
TRBV7-9	many	-	15	TRBJ2-1	TGTGCCAGCAGTTCTGCCGGGACCGCCTCCAATGAGCAGTTCTTC	CASSSAGTASNEQFF
TRBV29-1	many	TRBD1	15	TRBJ1-4	TGCAGCGTTGAACCCCCGACAGGGCGGAGTGAAAAACTGTTTTTT	CSVEPPTGRSEKLFF
TRBV6-2/TRBV6-3	-	TRBD2	16	TRBJ2-5	TGTGCCAGCAGTTACCCCCAACTAGCGGGACAAGAGACCCAGTACTTC	CASSYPQLAGQETQYF
TRBV5-5	few	TRBD2	19	TRBJ2-2	TGTGCCAGCAGCCTTTTGGGACTAGCGGGAGGTCTGAACACCGGGGAGCTGTTTTTT	CASSLLGLAGGLNTGELFF
TRBV4-3	many	TRBD2	18	TRBJ2-7	TGCGCCAGCAGCCAAGATCTCGGGACTAGCGGGCATATCTACGAGCAGTACTTC	CASSQDLGTSGHIYEQYF
TRBV6-6	many	-	15	TRBJ2-7	TGTGCCGACGCAGCCGGCAGGAGCTTCCCCTACGAGCAGTACTTC	CADAAGRSFPYEQYF
TRBV9	-	TRBD1	15	TRBJ2-7	TGTGCCAGCAGCCGGGACAGTGTTACCTCCTACGAGCAGTACTTC	CASSRDSVTSYEQYF
TRBV27	-	-	13	TRBJ2-5	TGTGCCAGCAGTTTAACAGGGCTGGAGACCCAGTACTTC	CASSLTGLETQYF
TRBV4-1	-	-	15	TRBJ1-1	TGCGCCAGCAGCCAAGTCATTGGGGGGGGGACTGAAGCTTTCTTT	CASSQVIGGGTEAFF
TRBV7-2	many	TRBD2	15	TRBJ2-1	TGTGCCAGCAGCTTAGTGTCACTAGCGGGCAATGAGCAGTTCTTC	CASSLVSLAGNEQFF
TRBV20-1	many	TRBD1	14	TRBJ2-3	TGCAGTGCTAGTCCGGGACAGGGGGCCGATACGCAGTATTTT	CSASPGQGADTQYF
TRBV12-3/TRBV12-4	many	TRBD2	19	TRBJ2-3	TGTGCCAGCAAGCCGGGACTAGCGTTCCTACAATCTAGCACAGATACGCAGTATTTT	CASKPGLAFLQSSTDTQYF
TRBV5-5	many	-	14	TRBJ1-1	TGTGCCAGCAGCTTGCTTCCAGGGCTTGTTGAAGCTTTCTTT	CASSLLPGLVEAFF
TRBV11-2	many	TRBD2	15	TRBJ2-2	TGTGCCAGCAGCTTCCGACTAGCGAGCACCGGGGAGCTGTTTTTT	CASSFRLASTGELFF
TRBV7-3	-	TRBD1	15	TRBJ2-7	TGTGCCAGCAGCCTTTCCGCCACAGGGGCCTACGAGCAGTACTTC	CASSLSATGAYEQYF
TRBV19	-	-	14	TRBJ2-3	TGTGCCAGTAGTATAGGGGGAAACACAGATACGCAGTATTTT	CASSIGGNTDTQYF
TRBV11-3	many	-	14	TRBJ2-3	TGTGCCAGCAGCTTAAGTCCAGGGACAGATACGCAGTATTTT	CASSLSPGTDTQYF
TRBV7-9	many	-	14	TRBJ1-1	TGTGCCAGCAGCTTAACAGGTGTAGGGACTGAAGCTTTCTTT	CASSLTGVGTEAFF
TRBV29-1	many	-	13	TRBJ1-1	TGCAGCGTTGAAGTGGGGGGGGAAACTGAAGCTTTCTTT	CSVEVGGETEAFF
TRBV4-1	many	TRBD2	17	TRBJ2-1	TGCGCCAGCAGCCATAAACCCACGGGACTAGGGGTCGATGAGCAGTTCTTC	CASSHKPTGLGVDEQFF
TRBV5-5	many	TRBD1	15	TRBJ2-1	TGTGCCAGCAGCTTAGGGACAGGGGGCACCAATGAGCAGTTCTTC	CASSLGTGGTNEQFF
TRBV4-3	-	TRBD2	15	TRBJ2-2	TGCGCCAGCAGCCACCAAGCGGGAGCGCTCGGGGAGCTGTTTTTT	CASSHQAGALGELFF
TRBV5-1	few	-	12	TRBJ1-1	TGCGCCAGCAGCAAAACAGGGTATGAAGCTTTCTTT	CASSKTGYEAFF
TRBV2	many	TRBD1	17	TRBJ2-3	TGTGCCAGCAGTGAATTCAGGGGGCTTGGGGGCACAGATACGCAGTATTTT	CASSEFRGLGGTDTQYF
TRBV24-1	many	-	16	TRBJ2-1	TGTGCCACCAGTGATTTGAAGACAGGTTATAAGGATGAGCAGTTCTTC	CATSDLKTGYKDEQFF
TRBV19	many	TRBD1	16	TRBJ2-3	TGTGCCAGTAGCCATAAGACAGGGGCCGGGGGAGATACGCAGTATTTT	CASSHKTGAGGDTQYF
TRBV29-1	many	-	14	TRBJ1-4	TGCAGCGTTGAAGACAGGGGTGTGGATGAAAAACTGTTTTTT	CSVEDRGVDEKLFF
TRBV28	many	-	14	TRBJ2-3	TGTGCCAGCAGTCCACAAGGGGCCTGGGGAACGCAGTATTTT	CASSPQGAWGTQYF
TRBV6-6	-	TRBD1	14	TRBJ2-1	TGTGCCAGCAGTGACAGGGGACAGGGGAATGAGCAGTTCTTC	CASSDRGQGNEQFF
TRBV7-2	many	-	12	TRBJ1-4	TGTGCCAGCAGCTCCAGGGTTGGAAAACTGTTTTTT	CASSSRVGKLFF
TRBV28	many	TRBD1	13	TRBJ1-6	TGTGCCACCCACAGGGGGCGTGATTCACCCCTCCACTTT	CATHRGRDSPLHF
TRBV7-2	many	TRBD2	19	TRBJ2-3	TGTGCCAGCAGTCAAAGGATATACAGGACTAGCGGGGGGGCCGATACGCAGTATTTT	CASSQRIYRTSGGADTQYF
TRBV19	many	TRBD1	14	TRBJ2-5	TGTGCCAGTAGGAAAAGACAGGGGCAAGAGACCCAGTACTTC	CASRKRQGQETQYF
TRBV7-2	many	TRBD2	14	TRBJ2-5	TGTGCCAGCAGGGGACTAGCCTTGACGGAGACCCAGTACTTC	CASRGLALTETQYF
TRBV7-2	-	-	17	TRBJ1-4	TGTGCCAGCAGCTTAGTAGCCCCTGGTCAGCTTAATGAAAAACTGTTTTTT	CASSLVAPGQLNEKLFF
TRBV20-1	few	TRBD2	16	TRBJ2-3	TGCAGTGCTAATTACGGGACTAGCGGGGGCACAGATACGCAGTATTTT	CSANYGTSGGTDTQYF
TRBV7-9	many	TRBD2	13	TRBJ2-7	TGTGCCAGCACCCCTAGCGGGAACGGCGAGCAGTACTTC	CASTPSGNGEQYF
TRBV7-2	many	TRBD2	13	TRBJ2-3	TGTGCCAGCAGCTTATCTAGCGGAGATACGCAGTATTTT	CASSLSSGDTQYF
TRBV11-2	many	-	18	TRBJ2-3	TGTGCCAGCAGCACGTCTACACTCGGGACCTACGCCACAGATACGCAGTATTTT	CASSTSTLGTYATDTQYF
TRBV5-1	-	TRBD2	14	TRBJ2-5	TGCGCCAGCAGCTCGAGACTAGCAGGCGAGACCCAGTACTTC	CASSSRLAGETQYF